One sample yielded the 29 T cell receptor beta chains listed below, sequenced in a study of T-cell memory formation after mild COVID-19. TCRdb analysed the 5' RACE reads with MiXCR anew, one entry per CDR3 protein. The sample includes around 420,000 distinct CDR3 sequences, 20% to 25% of them seen just once. Sequencing used PBMCs or a T cell subset sorted from them (not recorded which). These receptors came from an adult woman who had mild COVID-19 (a few samples of this study predate the infection). Cell type and time point are not known.

This clonotype has just a few counts. The junction and the germline gene differ at one end; a read error may be behind it. The chain carries TRBV7-9 and TRBJ1-1, with 8 nucleotides matching TRBD1. This CDR3 region has 11 residues. The germline CDR1 and CDR2 sequences are SEHNR and FQNEAQ (reference sequence). For the CDR3, the DNA is TGTGCCAGCAGTTCCGGGACAGGTATGGGATGG. Residues: CASSSGTGMGW.

The chain has TRBV7-9 and TRBJ2-2; maybe TRBD1 (6 bases). The CDR3 is made up of 15 amino acids. With 5 bases removed from V and 0 bases from J, the gap between germline ends came to 10 bases. CDR1 and CDR2 (germline): SEHNR, FQNEAQ (reference sequence). The CDR3 DNA sequence: TGTGCCAGCAGCCAGGACAGTCCGAACACCGGGGAGCTGTTTTTT. This encodes CASSQDSPNTGELFF.

This clonotype was recorded a few times. The chain joins TRBV29-1 to TRBJ2-7; TRBD2 matches 9 bases. Germline V gene data show CDR1 as SQVTM and CDR2 as ANQGSEA. Trimming took 5 bases from V and 3 from J; bases not matched to a gene: 8. The CDR3 has 14 amino acids. The CDR3 DNA follows: TGCAGCGTTAAGAGTAGCGGGAGTGGCTACGAGCAGTACTTC. This encodes CSVKSSGSGYEQYF.

This clonotype was seen only a few times. The genes are TRBV5-1 and TRBJ2-1; no clear D gene. This CDR3 is 11 amino acids long. Germline lookup yields CDR1 SGHRS and CDR2 YFSETQ. V lost 6 bases and J 5 bases, leaving 6 bases between the germline ends. CDR3 sequence reads: CASISHNEQFF. As DNA, the CDR3 is TGCGCCAGCATTTCCCACAATGAGCAGTTCTTC.

This clonotype was observed a handful of times. One junction end does not reproduce the germline sequence, and a read error may be involved. The genes are TRBV7-7 and TRBJ2-1; D tentatively reads TRBD1 or TRBD2 (6 bases each). The CDR3 sequence is 14 residues long. From germline, CDR1 is SSHAT and CDR2 FNYEAQ (reference sequence). The CDR3 region is CASSLEGGLSEQFF. In DNA form, the CDR3 reads TGTGCTAGCAGCTTAGAGGGGGGACTGTCTGAGCAGTTCTTC.

This clonotype was observed a handful of times. This chain uses TRBV6-2 or TRBV6-3 with TRBJ2-3; 7 bases are a match to TRBD2. Trimming cost V 4 bases and J 3 bases; bases outside gene matches: 7. Germline CDR1 MNHEY, CDR2 SVGEGT. CDR3 size: 15 residues. The DNA for the CDR3 is TGTGCCAGCAGTTGGGGGGGAGGAGCGACAGATACGCAGTATTTT. Translated: CASSWGGGATDTQYF.

This chain uses TRBV6-5 with TRBJ1-1; D not certain. This CDR3 comprises 14 residues. With 8 bases removed from V and 0 bases from J, the gap between germline ends came to 13 bases. Germline CDR1 is MNHEY and CDR2 is SVGAGI. The CDR3 here is CASQDPLLNTEAFF. CDR3 sequence (DNA): TGTGCCAGCCAGGACCCACTATTGAACACTGAAGCTTTCTTT.

The rearrangement joins TRBV12-3 or TRBV12-4 to TRBJ2-2; no definite D call. The CDR3 has 13 residues. V was trimmed by 3 bases and J by 4 bases, leaving 6 bases between them. This CDR3 reads CASSFRSTGELFF. The CDR3 DNA follows: TGTGCCAGCAGTTTCCGGAGCACCGGGGAGCTGTTTTTT.

This clonotype was observed a handful of times. This chain joins TRBV14 and TRBJ2-2; D is unresolved. V was shortened by 1 base and J by 4 bases, with 10 bases between the two germline ends. The V gene's germline CDR1 is SGHDN and CDR2 FVKESK. The CDR3 spans 15 residues. CDR3 bases: TGTGCCAGCAGCCAAGTTACAGCCCCCACCGGGGAGCTGTTTTTT. The encoded protein is CASSQVTAPTGELFF.

The rearrangement joins TRBV28 to TRBJ2-7; D is perhaps TRBD2 (6 bases). Germline V gives CDR1 MDHEN, CDR2 SYDVKM. V was clipped by 3 bases and J by 2 bases, with 20 bases between them. The CDR3 loop spans 17 amino acids. The CDR3 loop is CASSLGGSTTLTYEQYF. The CDR3 DNA reads as TGTGCCAGCAGTTTGGGGGGATCCACGACGCTTACCTACGAGCAGTACTTC. Filled out from reference TRBV28 and TRBJ2-7, the complete variable domain reads DVKVTQSSRYLVKRTGEKVFLECVQDMDHENMFWYRQDPGLGLRLIYFSYDVKMKEKGDIPEGYSVSREKKERFSLILESASTNQTSMYLCASSLGGSTTLTYEQYFGPGTRLTVT.

The V gene is TRBV7-9, the J gene TRBJ1-2; 8 nucleotides agree with TRBD1. CDR3 length: 13 amino acids. J gave up 6 bases and V 8 bases, and 8 bases lay outside the gene matches. Germline V gives CDR1 SEHNR, CDR2 FQNEAQ (reference sequence). Here the CDR3 DNA reads TGTGCCAGCGGCGAACAGGGGGGAGATGGCTACACCTTC. Translating gives CASGEQGGDGYTF.

The chain links TRBV7-6 to TRBJ2-2; 12 nucleotides align to TRBD2. V dropped 2 bases and J dropped 7; count of bases not matched to a gene: 11. Per germline, CDR1 SGHVS and CDR2 FNYEAQ. The CDR3 runs 18 residues. Here the CDR3 reads CASSLPSLAGGPNGELFF. The CDR3 DNA is TGTGCCAGCAGCTTACCCTCCCTAGCGGGAGGGCCTAACGGGGAGCTGTTTTTT. Combining the CDR3 with reference TRBV7-6 and TRBJ2-2 gives the whole variable domain GAGVSQSPRYKVTKRGQDVALRCDPISGHVSLYWYRQALGQGPEFLTYFNYEAQQDKSGLPNDRFSAERPEGSISTLTIQRTEQRDSAMYRCASSLPSLAGGPNGELFFGEGSRLTVL.

This clonotype was detected only a few times. CDR3 region: CASSYSSGGASYNEQFF. The CDR3 DNA is TGTGCCAGCAGTTACTCTAGCGGGGGGGCAAGCTACAATGAGCAGTTCTTC. The chain recombines TRBV6-5 with TRBJ2-1, with TRBD2 matching 11 bases. Germline V CDR1 and CDR2: MNHEY, SVGAGI. The CDR3 is 17 amino acids. V dropped 0 bases and J dropped 3; count of bases not matched to a gene: 4.

The chain couples TRBV3-1 to TRBJ1-1, with D unclear. The CDR3 is 15 amino acids. Germline lookup yields CDR1 LGHDT and CDR2 YNNKEL (reference sequence). The V end lost 6 bases, the J end lost 0 bases, and 14 bases lay between the germline ends. CDR3 DNA: TGTGCCAGCAGAAGTCGACCCCATTTGAACACTGAAGCTTTCTTT. This encodes CASRSRPHLNTEAFF.

This clonotype was counted a few times. The chain joins TRBV7-9 to TRBJ2-7, with D unclear. CDR3 length equals 15 residues. The V gene's germline CDR1 is SEHNR and CDR2 FQNEAQ (reference sequence). The V end was cut by 6 bases, the J end by 0 bases, with 15 bases between. Here the CDR3 DNA reads TGTGCCAGCAGGTCCGAGGCTTCGAGCTCCTACGAGCAGTACTTC. It specifies CASRSEASSSYEQYF. The entire variable domain, with the rest obtained from reference TRBV7-9 and TRBJ2-7, is as follows: DTGVSQNPRHKITKRGQNVTFRCDPISEHNRLYWYRQTLGQGPEFLTYFQNEAQLEKSRLLSDRFSAERPKGSFSTLEIQRTEQGDSAMYLCASRSEASSSYEQYFGPGTRLTVT.

This chain connects TRBV4-3 to TRBJ2-1; D unclear. This CDR3 has 13 amino acids. V lost 2 bases and J lost 2, with 4 bases in between. The germline V gene encodes CDR1 LGHNA and CDR2 YSLEER. Here the CDR3 reads CASSQTPYNEQFF. The CDR3 DNA reads TGCGCCAGCAGCCAAACTCCCTACAATGAGCAGTTCTTC.

This clonotype was seen only a few times. This chain uses TRBV28 with TRBJ1-2; no clear D gene. Germline V lookup: CDR1 MDHEN, CDR2 SYDVKM. Trimming cost V 6 bases and J 3 bases, with 17 bases left between them. This CDR3 region has 15 residues. In DNA, the CDR3 is TGTGCCAGCAGCCCCCCAGGAACACTCCACTATGGCTACACCTTC. Translation: CASSPPGTLHYGYTF.

This clonotype was counted only a few times. V and J are TRBV7-6 and TRBJ2-3, with 8 bases matching TRBD2. The CDR3 sequence is 14 residues long. The ends lost 5 bases at V and 4 bases at J; junction bases unmatched: 5. Germline loops: CDR1 SGHVS, CDR2 FNYEAQ. CDR3 coding DNA: TGTGCCAGCAGCCTCAACGGGGGGGCAGATACGCAGTATTTT. Translated: CASSLNGGADTQYF.

This clonotype was found a few times. The chain joins TRBV20-1 to TRBJ2-1; D gene uncertain. The CDR3 is 12 residues long. CDR1 and CDR2 from the germline V gene are DFQATT and SNEGSKA (reference sequence). The V gene lost 1 base and the J gene lost 8 bases, with 9 bases spanning the gap. This chain's CDR3 is CSARGLSDEQFF. CDR3 nucleotides: TGCAGTGCTAGAGGACTCAGTGATGAGCAGTTCTTC.

This rearrangement joins TRBV9 to TRBJ1-3; TRBD1 matches at 9 bases. There are 16 residues in the CDR3. Per germline, CDR1 SGDLS and CDR2 YYNGEE. V lost 3 bases to trimming and J lost 4 bases; unmatched junction nucleotides: 8. CDR3 protein: CASSGGQGFAGNTIYF. CDR3 nucleotides: TGTGCCAGCAGCGGGGGACAGGGTTTTGCCGGAAACACCATATATTTT. Based on the CDR3 plus reference TRBV9 and TRBJ1-3, the full variable domain is DSGVTQTPKHLITATGQRVTLRCSPRSGDLSVYWYQQSLDQGLQFLIQYYNGEERAKGNILERFSAQQFPDLHSELNLSSLELGDSALYFCASSGGQGFAGNTIYFGEGSWLTVV.

This chain uses TRBV20-1 with TRBJ2-5, with TRBD2 as a possible D gene (6 bases). V was cut by 0 bases and J by 2 bases, with 10 bases left in between. Germline V CDR1 and CDR2: DFQATT, SNEGSKA (reference sequence). CDR3 length: 14 amino acids. CDR3 amino acids: CSAREGGGQETQYF. The CDR3 DNA reads as TGCAGTGCTAGAGAGGGGGGAGGACAAGAGACCCAGTACTTC.

This clonotype has just a few counts. V and J are TRBV9 and TRBJ1-2; no firm D call. The CDR3 sequence is 16 residues long. The V end lost 0 bases, the J end lost 2 bases, and 14 bases lay between the germline ends. Germline V gene data show CDR1 as SGDLS and CDR2 as YYNGEE. The CDR3 DNA follows: TGTGCCAGCAGCGTAGGAACAGAGCCCGCAAACTATGGCTACACCTTC. Its protein product is CASSVGTEPANYGYTF. The full variable domain, completed using reference TRBV9 and TRBJ1-2, is DSGVTQTPKHLITATGQRVTLRCSPRSGDLSVYWYQQSLDQGLQFLIQYYNGEERAKGNILERFSAQQFPDLHSELNLSSLELGDSALYFCASSVGTEPANYGYTFGSGTRLTVV.

The chain joins TRBV12-3 or TRBV12-4 to TRBJ1-5; no reliable D call. This CDR3 spans 15 amino acids. Trimming left V 3 bases short and J 0 bases short, with 9 bases between. CDR3 in DNA: TGTGCCAGCAGTTTTGACACAAATAGCAATCAGCCCCAGCATTTT. Amino acids: CASSFDTNSNQPQHF.

A few counts support this clonotype. The rearrangement uses TRBV19 and TRBJ2-5, with 8 positions matching TRBD1. The trim removed 5 bases at V and 5 bases at J, leaving 13 bases unmatched. The CDR3 is 16 amino acids. The germline V gene has CDR1 LNHDA and CDR2 SQIVND (reference sequence). The CDR3 nucleotides are TGTGCCAGTAGTTCAGGGACAGGTTTCAAGGTGGAGACCCAGTACTTC. It codes for CASSSGTGFKVETQYF.

This chain connects TRBV20-1 to TRBJ2-3; D unclear. CDR1 and CDR2 from the germline V gene are DFQATT and SNEGSKA (reference sequence). This CDR3 has 9 residues. CDR3 nucleotides: TGCAGGGTAGGGGATACGCAGTATTTT. Translated, it gives CRVGDTQYF.

This clonotype was detected only a few times. The chain carries TRBV6-6 and TRBJ2-5; TRBD1 aligns across 8 bases. V was clipped by 5 bases and J by 6 bases; unmatched bases: 5. This CDR3 has 13 amino acids. Per the germline V gene, CDR1 is MNHNY and CDR2 is SVGAGI (reference sequence). The CDR3 DNA sequence: TGTGCCAGCAGTCAACAGGGGGAAAAGACCCAGTACTTC. Amino acid sequence: CASSQQGEKTQYF.

Only a few counts were recorded for this clonotype. The chain carries TRBV7-3 and TRBJ2-2; possibly TRBD2 for D (6 bases). V dropped 5 bases and J dropped 4 bases, with 11 bases sitting between them. The CDR3 runs to 14 residues. Germline V gives CDR1 SGHTA, CDR2 FQGTGA. CDR3 loop: CASSRDFPTGELFF. The CDR3 DNA follows: TGTGCCAGCAGCCGGGACTTTCCCACCGGGGAGCTGTTTTTT.

The CDR3 nucleotides read TGTGCCAGCAGCGTAGGGGTAGCGGGAGTAGGCGACGAGCAGTACTTC. As protein: CASSVGVAGVGDEQYF. The chain links TRBV5-6 to TRBJ2-7; 9 nucleotides match TRBD2. V shed 4 bases, J shed 5 bases, and the junction held 13 bases outside the gene matches. The V gene's germline CDR1 is SGHDT and CDR2 YYEEEE. This CDR3 contains 16 residues.

The chain combines TRBV27 with TRBJ2-2; D remains ambiguous. The CDR3 has 12 residues. Per germline, CDR1 MNHEY and CDR2 SMNVEV (reference sequence). Trimming removed 5 bases at V and 8 bases at J, with 9 bases between. CDR3 region: CASSPHLGELFF. The CDR3 region has the DNA TGTGCCAGCAGTCCGCACTTGGGGGAGCTGTTTTTT.